This note documents a single TCR beta chain sequence. No antigen is known for it. The CDR3 is 16 amino acids. The trim removed 1 base at V and 2 bases at J, leaving 5 bases unmatched. The germline V gene encodes CDR1 SGHAT and CDR2 FQNNGV. Building of the TCR beta libraries involved iRepertoire HTBI primers and Arm-PCR of CDR3 regions. TCRdb reprocessed the multiplex PCR reads with MiXCR, giving one entry per CDR3 protein. The profile covers approximately 440,000 distinct CDR3 sequences, with roughly a quarter appearing a single time and about a quarter taken by the ten largest. The sample belongs to a study of regulatory T cells in long-lasting Graves disease. General observations from the study: Patients with persistent disease shared some 2,500 public clonotypes, outpacing the 966 shared by new patients.

Time point noted: persistent/refractory GD, antithyroid drugs over 5 years with positive TRAb. Generation of the TCR library employed RNA extracted from PBMCs. The sample here was peripheral blood mononuclear cells (PBMCs), taken when the disease was refractory, from a patient treated with antithyroid drugs. This receptor was identified in a female donor with Graves disease. The V gene is TRBV11-2, the J gene TRBJ1-5; 7 nucleotides match TRBD1. The CDR3 DNA follows: TGTGCCAGCAGCTTAGTTCGGGGACAGCGCAATCAGCCCCAGCATTTT. This sequence encodes CASSLVRGQRNQPQHF.